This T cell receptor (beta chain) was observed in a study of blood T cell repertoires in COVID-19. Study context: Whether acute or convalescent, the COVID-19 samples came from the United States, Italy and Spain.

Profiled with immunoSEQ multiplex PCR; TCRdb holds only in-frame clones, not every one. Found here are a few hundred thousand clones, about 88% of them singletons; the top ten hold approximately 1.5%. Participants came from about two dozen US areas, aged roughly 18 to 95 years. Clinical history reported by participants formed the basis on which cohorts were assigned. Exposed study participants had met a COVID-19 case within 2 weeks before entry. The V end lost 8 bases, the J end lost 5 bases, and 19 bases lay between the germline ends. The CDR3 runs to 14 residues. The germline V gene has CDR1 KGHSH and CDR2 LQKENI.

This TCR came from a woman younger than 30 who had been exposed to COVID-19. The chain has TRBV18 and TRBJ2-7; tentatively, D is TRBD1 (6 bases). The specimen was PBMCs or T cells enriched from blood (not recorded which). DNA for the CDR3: TGTGCCAGCACCCGGGTGGACAGTAACCACGAGCAGTACTTC. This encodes CASTRVDSNHEQYF.